This T cell receptor beta chain was obtained from a study of shared clonotypes between healthy human individuals. Only in-frame clones appear in the TCRdb table, and some are missing; sequencing was by immunoSEQ multiplex PCR. The sample records hundreds of thousands of clones, 90% to 95% being singletons. The ends lost 6 bases at V and 14 bases at J; junction bases unmatched: 13. The germline gives CDR1 ENHRY, CDR2 SYGVKD. The CDR3 extends over 13 amino acids. Study conclusions and caveats: Donor scarcity curtailed the genetic and exposure-history diversity represented herein.

CD8 cells classed as naive were CD45RO-negative and positively selected for CCR7, excluding terminally differentiated effector memory CD45RA+ cells. Healthy and HIV-negative, the adult donors had no recent acute infections or vaccinations. Worth noting for this clone: The antigen is undetermined.

The origin of this receptor is a man aged 25 to 40 in good health. The chain carries TRBV10-3 and TRBJ1-2; 9 nucleotides line up with TRBD1. The sequencing input was naive CD8+ T cells sorted from blood. CDR3 DNA: TGTGCCATCAGGCCGGGACAGGGTGGGGATACGACCTTC. It translates to CAIRPGQGGDTTF.